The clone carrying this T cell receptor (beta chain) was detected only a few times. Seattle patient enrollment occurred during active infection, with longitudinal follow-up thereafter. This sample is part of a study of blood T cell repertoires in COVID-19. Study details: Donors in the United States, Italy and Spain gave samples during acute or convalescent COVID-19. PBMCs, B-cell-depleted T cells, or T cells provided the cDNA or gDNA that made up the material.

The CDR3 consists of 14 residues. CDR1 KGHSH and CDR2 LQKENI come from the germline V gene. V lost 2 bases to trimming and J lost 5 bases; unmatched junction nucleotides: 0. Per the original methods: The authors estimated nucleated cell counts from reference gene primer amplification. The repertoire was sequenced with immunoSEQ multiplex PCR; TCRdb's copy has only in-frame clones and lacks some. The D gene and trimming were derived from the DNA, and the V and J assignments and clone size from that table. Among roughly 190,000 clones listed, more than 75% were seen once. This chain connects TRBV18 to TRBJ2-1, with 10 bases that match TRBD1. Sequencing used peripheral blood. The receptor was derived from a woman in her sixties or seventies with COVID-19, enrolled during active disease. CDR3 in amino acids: CASSPGQGDNEQFF. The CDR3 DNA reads TGTGCCAGCTCACCAGGACAGGGGGACAATGAGCAGTTCTTC.